Below, 10 T cell receptor beta chains from the same sample are listed, as sequenced in a study of glioma-infiltrating T cells after dendritic cell vaccination. Only in-frame clones appear in the TCRdb table, and some are missing; sequencing was by immunoSEQ multiplex PCR. Of about 36,000 clones in the sample, roughly four fifths are singletons; the top ten hold approximately 8.3%. Sequenced material: blood, taken before dendritic cell vaccination. The receptors originated from a human donor with glioblastoma.

This sequence joins TRBV19 and TRBJ2-3, with 8 nucleotides matching TRBD2. CDR3 length: 14 residues. Trimming at V came to 8 bases and at J to 4 bases, leaving 8 bases not matched to a gene. Germline values: CDR1 LNHDA, CDR2 SQIVND (reference sequence). The CDR3 spells CASATSGRPDTQYF. The CDR3 DNA reads as TGTGCCAGTGCAACTAGCGGCCGACCAGATACGCAGTATTTT.

The gene calls are TRBV7-6 and TRBJ2-3, with D possibly matching TRBD2 (5 bases). Trimming cost V 0 bases and J 1 base, with 5 bases left between them. Germline V gene lookup returns CDR1 SGHVS and CDR2 FNYEAQ. CDR3 length: 14 residues. As DNA, the CDR3 is TGTGCCAGCAGCTTAGCCGGGGGCACAGATACGCAGTATTTT. This translates into CASSLAGGTDTQYF.

This clone appeared a few times. J is TRBJ2-5 and V is TRBV9; perhaps TRBD2 as D (6 bases). The J call may be mistaken, given a closer DNA end match to TRBJ2-7. The CDR3 extends over 15 amino acids. Germline V gene sequence: CDR1 SGDLS, CDR2 YYNGEE. This chain's CDR3 is CASSVGGLMAYEQYF. The CDR3 nucleotides read TGTGCCAGCAGCGTAGGAGGACTAATGGCCTACGAGCAGTACTTC.

The chain joins TRBV5-1 to TRBJ1-2, with 9 bases matching TRBD1. V trimming: 1 base; J trimming: 6 bases; junction bases outside the gene matches: 1. CDR1 and CDR2 (germline): SGHRS, YFSETQ. The CDR3 loop spans 13 amino acids. The CDR3 coding sequence is TGCGCCAGCAGCTTGCGGGACAGGGATGGCTACACCTTC. This codes for CASSLRDRDGYTF.

This chain uses TRBV29-1 with TRBJ1-2; D is unresolved. The V end was cut by 3 bases, the J end by 3 bases, with 8 bases between. The CDR3 consists of 12 residues. Per germline, CDR1 SQVTM and CDR2 ANQGSEA. The DNA for the CDR3 is TGCAGCGTTGATTCGACATACTATGGCTACACCTTC. The encoded protein is CSVDSTYYGYTF. Full variable domain (rest looked up from reference TRBV29-1 and TRBJ1-2): SAVISQKPSRDICQRGTSLTIQCQVDSQVTMMFWYRQQPGQSLTLIATANQGSEATYESGFVIDKFPISRPNLTFSTLTVSNMSPEDSSIYLCSVDSTYYGYTFGSGTRLTVV.

This rearrangement joins TRBV6-1 to TRBJ2-2; 7 bases map to TRBD1. V shed 6 bases and J 6 bases; nucleotides not matched to a gene: 4. Germline CDR1 MNHNS, CDR2 SASEGT. CDR3 length equals 13 residues. In nucleotides, the CDR3 is TGTGCCAGCAGGTGGCAGGGGGCCGGGGAGCTGTTTTTT. It specifies CASRWQGAGELFF.

On this clone: An end of the junction does not agree with germline; a read error may underlie this. The chain links TRBV5-4 to TRBJ2-7; D is unresolved. CDR3 length equals 11 residues. Germline CDR1 SGHNT, CDR2 YYREEE (reference sequence). The CDR3 sequence is CASSFYGAYVF. The CDR3 region has the DNA TGTGCCAGCAGCTTTTACGGAGCCTACGTCTTC.

The chain links TRBV18 to TRBJ1-6; D is unresolved. CDR3 length: 13 residues. Trimming shortened V by 2 bases and J by 6 bases, and 5 bases separated the two germline ends. Germline assignment: CDR1 KGHSH and CDR2 LQKENI. The CDR3 DNA reads TGTGCCAGCTCACCAGGGCTTAATTCACCCCTCCACTTT. It translates to CASSPGLNSPLHF.

V and J are TRBV11-2 and TRBJ2-7; 7 nucleotides match TRBD1. The germline V gene has CDR1 SGHAT and CDR2 FQNNGV. CDR3 length equals 13 residues. Trimming cost V 1 base and J 3 bases; bases outside gene matches: 0. CDR3 sequence reads: CASSLGDSYEQYF. The CDR3 nucleotides are TGTGCCAGCAGCTTAGGGGACAGCTACGAGCAGTACTTC.

This sequence joins TRBV6-5 and TRBJ2-7, with D possibly TRBD2 on 6 matching bases. CDR1 and CDR2 (germline): MNHEY, SVGAGI. This CDR3 comprises 12 residues. V was trimmed by 3 bases and J by 7 bases, leaving 10 bases between them. CDR3 sequence (DNA): TGTGCCAGCAGTTATTTAGGGAGGGAGCAGTACTTC. This gives the protein CASSYLGREQYF.